The sequence of this T cell receptor beta chain was determined in a study of response to subunit inactivated influenza vaccine (dated by TCRdb to between 2017 and 2018). Turning to the overall study: Deep quantitative profiling of the T cell receptor repertoire was used in the study to follow responses to a trivalent subunit inactivated influenza vaccine.

This clonotype was counted between two and nine times. Its recognized antigen is unknown. No base-level quality is on record; no much larger clone is a single base apart. Library preparation employed RT-PCR. TCRdb shows the sequencer as Illumina HiSeq 2500. The raw public reads went through TCRdb reprocessing: fastp at Q25, MiXCR clone calling, in-frame beta chains kept. One record per CDR3 amino acid sequence lists the most common genes and DNA. This sample holds over 300,000 distinct CDR3 sequences; roughly 22% were observed only once. The top ten clonotypes cover 10% of the sample. Including the terminal cysteine and phenylalanine, the CDR3 comprises 14 residues. Kept here is only the CDR3 DNA, which spans 42 bases and is read in frame from base 1. The germline V gene (reference sequence) sets CDR1 to GTSNPN and CDR2 to SVGIG. Compared with germline, V lacks 5 bases and J lacks 6 bases; bases without a gene match: 5.

The full study reports these points: It was suggested by the authors that each seasonal influenza vaccination may recruit only a limited number of new T cells.

The V gene is TRBV30 and the J gene is TRBJ1-5, with 12 junctional bases fitting TRBD1. The source was PBMCs from blood, collected less than 22 months after vaccination. This TCR came from a man aged 45-69 years who received an inactivated influenza vaccine. Donor details come from another sample of the same person, matched by shared clones. The CDR3 protein: CAWGTGGLGQPQHF. The DNA sequence reads TGTGCCTGGGGGACAGGGGGCTTGGGTCAGCCCCAGCATTTT.